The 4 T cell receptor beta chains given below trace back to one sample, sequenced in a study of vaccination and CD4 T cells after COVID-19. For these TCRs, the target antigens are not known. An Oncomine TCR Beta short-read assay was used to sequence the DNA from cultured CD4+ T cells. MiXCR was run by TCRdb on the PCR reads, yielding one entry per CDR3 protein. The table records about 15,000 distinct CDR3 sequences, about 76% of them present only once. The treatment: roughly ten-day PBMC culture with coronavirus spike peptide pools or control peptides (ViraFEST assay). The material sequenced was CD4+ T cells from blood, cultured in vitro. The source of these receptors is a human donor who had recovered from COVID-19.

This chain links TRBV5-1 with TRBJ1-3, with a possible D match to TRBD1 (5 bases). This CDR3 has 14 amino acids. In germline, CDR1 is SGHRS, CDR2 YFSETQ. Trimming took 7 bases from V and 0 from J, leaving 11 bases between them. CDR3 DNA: TGCGCCAGCGGAGACAGCAGCTCTGGAAACACCATATATTTT. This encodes CASGDSSSGNTIYF.

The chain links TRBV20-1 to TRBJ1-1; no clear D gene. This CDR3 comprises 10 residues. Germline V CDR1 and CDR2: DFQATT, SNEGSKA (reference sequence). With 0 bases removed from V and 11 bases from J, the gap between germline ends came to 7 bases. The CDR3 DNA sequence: TGCAGTGCTAGAGATCTAAGGGCTTTCTTT. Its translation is CSARDLRAFF.

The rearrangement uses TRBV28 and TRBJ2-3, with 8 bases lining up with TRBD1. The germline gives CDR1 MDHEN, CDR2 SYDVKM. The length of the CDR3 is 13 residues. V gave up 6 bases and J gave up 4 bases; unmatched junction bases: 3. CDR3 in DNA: TGTGCCAGCAGGGCACAGGGGGCAGATACGCAGTATTTT. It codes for CASRAQGADTQYF.

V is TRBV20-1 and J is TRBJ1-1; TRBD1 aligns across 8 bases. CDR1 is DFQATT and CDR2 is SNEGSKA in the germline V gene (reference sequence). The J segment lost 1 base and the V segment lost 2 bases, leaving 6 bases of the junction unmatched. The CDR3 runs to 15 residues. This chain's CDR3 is CSARNPGTGNTEAFF. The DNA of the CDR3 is TGCAGTGCTAGAAATCCCGGGACAGGGAACACTGAAGCTTTCTTT.